These T cell receptor beta chains were read from a single sample in a study of blood T cell repertoires in COVID-19. Data came from immunoSEQ multiplex PCR; TCRdb stores just in-frame clones and leaves some out. The table records under 85,000 clones, around 87% of them present only once. The sequenced sample consisted of peripheral blood. The receptors were sampled from a human donor in a cohort sampled during active COVID-19. CDR3s include the opening cysteine and the closing phenylalanine or tryptophan. The order of the fields is V gene, J gene, CDR3 protein.

V: TRBV4-3; J: TRBJ2-5; CDR3: CASSQDPGQGAETQYF
V: TRBV7-2; J: TRBJ2-3; CDR3: CASSFLAGRGDTQYF
V: TRBV4-3; J: TRBJ1-4; CDR3: CASSRRDNEKLFF
V: TRBV6-6; J: TRBJ1-2; CDR3: CASSYGAGIYGYTF
V: TRBV5-1; J: TRBJ2-1; CDR3: CASSLELAGPPGGQFF
V: TRBV4-1; J: TRBJ1-2; CDR3: CASSQDKWGLGGYTF
V: TRBV12-3/TRBV12-4; J: TRBJ1-2; CDR3: CASSKTGAWGYTF
V: TRBV6-4; J: TRBJ2-1; CDR3: CASSDSPGRGHGEQFF
V: TRBV19; J: TRBJ1-1; CDR3: CASSIDPGGTGANTEAFF
V: TRBV7-2; J: TRBJ2-1; CDR3: CASSPVDLTGMGEQFF
V: TRBV7-2; J: TRBJ2-1; CDR3: CASSPVSGYNEQFF
V: TRBV6-5; J: TRBJ1-2; CDR3: CASSPNRVTDYTF
V: TRBV5-6; J: TRBJ1-2; CDR3: CASSPTTGGAYGYTF
V: TRBV2; J: TRBJ1-3; CDR3: CASSGRGRGNTIYF
V: TRBV21-1; J: TRBJ1-1; CDR3: CASSKEGGVQGMNTEAFF
V: TRBV18; J: TRBJ2-3; CDR3: CASSRAGTSGLTDTQYF
V: TRBV2; J: TRBJ2-3; CDR3: CASFEGAFTDTQYF
V: TRBV10-3; J: TRBJ1-2; CDR3: CAISEFGGAGGYTF
V: TRBV7-3; J: TRBJ2-5; CDR3: CASSSGLTSLGSQYF
V: TRBV28; J: TRBJ1-3; CDR3: CASSSAGGSAGNTIYF
V: TRBV5-6; J: TRBJ2-5; CDR3: CASSIRETQYF
V: TRBV7-2; J: TRBJ2-3; CDR3: CASSFSSGHTDTQYF